The 13 T cell receptor beta chains given below trace back to one sample, sequenced in a study of T cell responses to AZD1222 COVID-19 vaccine. Some clones are missing from TCRdb's copy, which holds only in-frame ones; the method was immunoSEQ multiplex PCR. Of 180,000 or so clones listed, about 91% are singletons. The source was peripheral blood, collected 28 days after the second AZD1222 dose. These receptors were obtained from an adult who received the AZD1222 COVID-19 vaccine.

This chain links TRBV4-2 with TRBJ1-1; possible D gene TRBD1, 6 bases. From germline, CDR1 is LGHNA and CDR2 YNFKEQ. V was shortened by 0 bases and J by 4 bases, with 21 bases between the two germline ends. CDR3 length: 18 residues. In DNA, the CDR3 is TGTGCCAGCAGCCAAGATAGGCGGGGGGCTATTTTAGGCACTGAAGCTTTCTTT. Amino acid sequence: CASSQDRRGAILGTEAFF.

The V gene is TRBV10-3, the J gene TRBJ1-6; D gene unclear. Looked up from germline, CDR1 is ENHRY and CDR2 is SYGVKD. There are 15 residues in the CDR3. The V and J ends lost 3 bases and 1 base respectively, with 7 bases between them. The CDR3 DNA is TGTGCCATCAGTGACGAGGGTTCCTATAATTCACCCCTCCACTTT. Amino acids: CAISDEGSYNSPLHF.

V and J are TRBV5-1 and TRBJ2-5; no clear D. CDR1 and CDR2 from the germline V gene are SGHRS and YFSETQ. There are 14 residues in the CDR3. The V gene lost 1 base and the J gene lost 2 bases, with 9 bases spanning the gap. The CDR3 loop is CASSLTGSQETQYF. CDR3 bases: TGCGCCAGCAGCTTGACGGGCAGTCAAGAGACCCAGTACTTC.

V and J are TRBV6-5 and TRBJ1-6, with 8 bases lining up with TRBD1. The length of the CDR3 is 13 residues. Germline CDR1 is MNHEY and CDR2 is SVGAGI. With 6 bases clipped from V and 10 bases from J, the junction kept 5 bases outside the gene matches. The CDR3 protein is CASRTGVGSPLHF. CDR3 DNA sequence: TGTGCCAGCAGGACAGGGGTCGGGTCACCCCTCCACTTT.

The chain couples TRBV6-2 or TRBV6-3 to TRBJ1-2; D not resolved. The ends were cut back, 0 bases at V and 7 bases at J, with 12 bases in the middle. This CDR3 has 14 amino acids. The V gene's germline CDR1 is MNHEY and CDR2 SVGEGT. The chain's CDR3 is CASSYSSTKIGYTF. DNA for the CDR3: TGTGCCAGCAGTTACTCGAGTACAAAAATTGGCTACACCTTC.

The chain carries TRBV27 and TRBJ1-1, with 8 bases lining up with TRBD1. This CDR3 region has 14 residues. After removal of 3 bases from V and 1 base from J, the junction contained 1 base not matched to a gene. From germline, CDR1 is MNHEY and CDR2 SMNVEV (reference sequence). CDR3 sequence (DNA): TGTGCCAGCAGTTTCGGACAGGGGAACACTGAAGCTTTCTTT. Residues: CASSFGQGNTEAFF.

The chain couples TRBV6-1 to TRBJ1-1; D not resolved. Germline values: CDR1 MNHNS, CDR2 SASEGT. This CDR3 has 13 amino acids. Trimming took off 2 bases at V and 0 bases at J, with 4 bases between the two ends. The CDR3 loop is CASSELLNTEAFF. In nucleotides, the CDR3 is TGTGCCAGCAGTGAACTCCTGAACACTGAAGCTTTCTTT.

A single count supports this clone. The chain couples TRBV30 to TRBJ2-1, with TRBD2 matching over 8 bases. The ends lost 1 base at V and 8 bases at J; junction bases unmatched: 13. CDR3 length: 16 residues. Germline CDR1 GTSNPN, CDR2 SVGIG (reference sequence). The CDR3 is CAWSAIYGGALDEQFF. The CDR3 nucleotides are TGTGCCTGGAGTGCGATATACGGGGGGGCACTCGATGAGCAGTTCTTC.

The chain combines TRBV2 with TRBJ1-1, with a tentative D call TRBD1 (6 bases). V gave up 7 bases and J gave up 6 bases, with 18 bases separating them. Germline V CDR1 and CDR2: SNHLY, FYNNEI. CDR3 length equals 14 residues. CDR3 in amino acids: CASNEGGADPEAFF. CDR3 bases: TGTGCCAGCAATGAGGGGGGGGCTGACCCTGAAGCTTTCTTT.

This sequence joins TRBV10-2 and TRBJ2-3, with D maybe TRBD2 (5 bases). CDR3 length: 17 residues. V was shortened by 5 bases and J by 2 bases, with 20 bases between the two germline ends. Per germline, CDR1 WSHSY and CDR2 SAAADI. The CDR3 is CASSQGLSGGITDTQYF. The CDR3 DNA reads as TGCGCCAGCAGTCAAGGACTCAGCGGAGGTATCACAGATACGCAGTATTTT.

The rearrangement links TRBV7-9 to TRBJ1-4; D is ambiguous. CDR3 length equals 13 residues. V was pared by 5 bases and J by 4 bases, with 8 bases between. Germline V CDR1 and CDR2: SEHNR, FQNEAQ (reference sequence). CDR3 coding DNA: TGTGCCAGCAGCGGTCAGCTTAATGAAAAACTGTTTTTT. Protein product: CASSGQLNEKLFF. The whole variable domain, filled in from reference TRBV7-9 and TRBJ1-4, reads DTGVSQNPRHKITKRGQNVTFRCDPISEHNRLYWYRQTLGQGPEFLTYFQNEAQLEKSRLLSDRFSAERPKGSFSTLEIQRTEQGDSAMYLCASSGQLNEKLFFGSGTQLSVL.

V usage is TRBV4-1 and J usage is TRBJ2-7; 9 positions match TRBD2. Looked up from germline, CDR1 is MGHRA and CDR2 is YSYEKL. CDR3 length: 16 amino acids. Trimming cost V 0 bases and J 0 bases; bases outside gene matches: 3. CDR3 in amino acids: CASSQDPAGGSYEQYF. The DNA for the CDR3 is TGCGCCAGCAGCCAAGACCCAGCGGGGGGCTCCTACGAGCAGTACTTC.

V is TRBV27 and J is TRBJ1-4; D may be TRBD1 (6 bases). Germline lookup yields CDR1 MNHEY and CDR2 SMNVEV (reference sequence). Trimming removed 6 bases at V and 3 bases at J, with 14 bases between. CDR3 length: 15 residues. The CDR3 nucleotides are TGTGCCAGCAGGACAGGAGGGGCAGCTAATGAAAAACTGTTTTTT. Translation: CASRTGGAANEKLFF.